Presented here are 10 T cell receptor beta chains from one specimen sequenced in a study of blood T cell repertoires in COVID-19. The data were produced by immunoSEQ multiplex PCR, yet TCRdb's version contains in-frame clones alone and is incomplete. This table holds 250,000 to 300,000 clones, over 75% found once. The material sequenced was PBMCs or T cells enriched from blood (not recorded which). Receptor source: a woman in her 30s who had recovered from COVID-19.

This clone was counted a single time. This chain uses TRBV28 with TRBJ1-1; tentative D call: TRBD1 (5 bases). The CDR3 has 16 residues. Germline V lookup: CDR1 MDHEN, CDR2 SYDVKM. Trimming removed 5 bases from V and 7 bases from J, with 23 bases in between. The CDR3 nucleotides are TGTGCCAGCAGTCCACAACAGGCCCCTGGGCGGGGTGAAGCTTTCTTT. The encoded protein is CASSPQQAPGRGEAFF.

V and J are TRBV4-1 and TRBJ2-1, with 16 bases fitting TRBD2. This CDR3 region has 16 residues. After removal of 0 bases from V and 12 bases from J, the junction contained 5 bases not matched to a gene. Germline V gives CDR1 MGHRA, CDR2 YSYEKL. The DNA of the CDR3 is TGCGCCAGCAGCCAAGAGGGACTAGCGGGAGGGCCATTGCAGTTCTTC. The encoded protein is CASSQEGLAGGPLQFF.

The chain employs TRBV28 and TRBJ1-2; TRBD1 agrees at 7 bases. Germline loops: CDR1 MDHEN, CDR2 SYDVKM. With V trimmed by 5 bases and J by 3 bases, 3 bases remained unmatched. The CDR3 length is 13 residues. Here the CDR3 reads CASSRQGYYGYTF. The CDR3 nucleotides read TGTGCCAGCAGTCGACAGGGATACTATGGCTACACCTTC.

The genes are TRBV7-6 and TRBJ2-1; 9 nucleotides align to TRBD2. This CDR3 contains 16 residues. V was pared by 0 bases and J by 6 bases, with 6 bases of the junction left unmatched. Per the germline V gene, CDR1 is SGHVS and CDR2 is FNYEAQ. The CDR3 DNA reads TGTGCCAGCAGCTTAGCGCTGGGACTAGCTGCCAATGAGCAGTTCTTC. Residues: CASSLALGLAANEQFF.

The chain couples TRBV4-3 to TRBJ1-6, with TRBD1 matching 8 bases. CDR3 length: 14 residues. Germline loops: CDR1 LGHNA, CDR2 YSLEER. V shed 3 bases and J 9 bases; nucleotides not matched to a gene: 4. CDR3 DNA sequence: TGCGCCAGCAGCCAGCACCAGGGGGCTTCACCCCTCCACTTT. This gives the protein CASSQHQGASPLHF.

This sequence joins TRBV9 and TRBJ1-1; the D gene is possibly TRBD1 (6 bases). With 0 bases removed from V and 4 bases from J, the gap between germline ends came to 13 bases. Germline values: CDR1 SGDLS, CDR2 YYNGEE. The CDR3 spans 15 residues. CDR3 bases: TGTGCCAGCAGCGTAGTTCAGGGGATGGGCACTGAAGCTTTCTTT. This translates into CASSVVQGMGTEAFF.

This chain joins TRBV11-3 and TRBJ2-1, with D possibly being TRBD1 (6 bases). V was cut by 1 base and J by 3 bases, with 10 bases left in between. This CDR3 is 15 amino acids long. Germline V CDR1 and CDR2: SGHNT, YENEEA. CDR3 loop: CASSLGQGSYNEQFF. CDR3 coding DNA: TGTGCCAGCAGCTTAGGGCAGGGGAGCTACAATGAGCAGTTCTTC.

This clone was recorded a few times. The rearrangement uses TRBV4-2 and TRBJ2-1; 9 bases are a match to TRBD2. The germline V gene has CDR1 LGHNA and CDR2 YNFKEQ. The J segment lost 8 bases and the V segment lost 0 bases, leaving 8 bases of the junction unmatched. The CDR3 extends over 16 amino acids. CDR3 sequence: CASSQESLAGSHEQFF. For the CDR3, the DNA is TGTGCCAGCAGCCAAGAATCACTAGCGGGTTCCCATGAGCAGTTCTTC.

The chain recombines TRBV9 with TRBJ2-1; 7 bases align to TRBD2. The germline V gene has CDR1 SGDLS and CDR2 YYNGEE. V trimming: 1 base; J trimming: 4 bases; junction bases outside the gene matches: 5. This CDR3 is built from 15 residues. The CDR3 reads CASSVSGEGYNEQFF. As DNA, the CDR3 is TGTGCCAGCAGCGTATCTGGGGAGGGATACAATGAGCAGTTCTTC.

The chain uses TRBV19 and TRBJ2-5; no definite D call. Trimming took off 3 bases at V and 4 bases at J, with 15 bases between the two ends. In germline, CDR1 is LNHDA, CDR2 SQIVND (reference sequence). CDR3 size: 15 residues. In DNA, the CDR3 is TGTGCCAGTAGTATCTCTGCGGTGCAAAGAGAGACCCAGTACTTC. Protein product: CASSISAVQRETQYF.